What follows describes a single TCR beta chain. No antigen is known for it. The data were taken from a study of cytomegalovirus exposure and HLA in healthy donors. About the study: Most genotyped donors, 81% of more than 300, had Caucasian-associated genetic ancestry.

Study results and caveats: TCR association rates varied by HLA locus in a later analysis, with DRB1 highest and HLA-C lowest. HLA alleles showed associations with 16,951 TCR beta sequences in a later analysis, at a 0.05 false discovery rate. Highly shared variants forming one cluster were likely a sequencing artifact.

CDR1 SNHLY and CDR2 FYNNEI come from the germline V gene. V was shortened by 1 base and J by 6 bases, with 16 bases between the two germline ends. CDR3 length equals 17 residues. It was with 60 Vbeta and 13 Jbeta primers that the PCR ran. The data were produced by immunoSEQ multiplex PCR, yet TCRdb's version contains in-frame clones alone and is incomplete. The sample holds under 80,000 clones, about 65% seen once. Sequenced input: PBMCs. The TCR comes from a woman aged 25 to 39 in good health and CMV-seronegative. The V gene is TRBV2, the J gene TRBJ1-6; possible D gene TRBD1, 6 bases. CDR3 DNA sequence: TGTGCCAGCAGTGAAGGGGGGGGGCCGAACTCTAATTCACCCCTCCACTTT. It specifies CASSEGGGPNSNSPLHF.